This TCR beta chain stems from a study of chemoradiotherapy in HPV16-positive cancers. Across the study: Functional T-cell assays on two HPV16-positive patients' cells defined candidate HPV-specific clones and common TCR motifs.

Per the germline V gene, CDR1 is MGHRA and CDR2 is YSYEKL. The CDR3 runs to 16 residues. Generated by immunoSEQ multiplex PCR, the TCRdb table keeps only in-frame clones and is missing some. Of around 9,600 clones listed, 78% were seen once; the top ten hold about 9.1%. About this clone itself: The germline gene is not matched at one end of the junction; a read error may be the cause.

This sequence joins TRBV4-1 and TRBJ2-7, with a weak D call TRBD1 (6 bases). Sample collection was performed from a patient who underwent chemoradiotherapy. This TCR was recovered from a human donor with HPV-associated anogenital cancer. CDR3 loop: CASSRLEQGFSHEQYF. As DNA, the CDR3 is TGCGCCAGCAGCCGGCTGGAACAGGGTTTCTCCCACGAGCAGTACTTC.